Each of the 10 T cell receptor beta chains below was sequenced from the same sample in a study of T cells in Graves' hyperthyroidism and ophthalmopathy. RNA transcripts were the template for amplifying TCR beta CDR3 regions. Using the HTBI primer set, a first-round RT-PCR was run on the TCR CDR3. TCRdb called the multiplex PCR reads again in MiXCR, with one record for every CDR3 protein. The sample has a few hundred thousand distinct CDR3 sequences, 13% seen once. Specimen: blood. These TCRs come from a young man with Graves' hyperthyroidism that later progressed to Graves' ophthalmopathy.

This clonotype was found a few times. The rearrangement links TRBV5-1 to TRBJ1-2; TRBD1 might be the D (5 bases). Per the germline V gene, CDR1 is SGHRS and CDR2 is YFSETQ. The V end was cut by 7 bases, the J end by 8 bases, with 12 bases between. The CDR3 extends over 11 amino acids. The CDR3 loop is CASWGVEGYTF. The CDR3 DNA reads TGCGCCAGCTGGGGCGTTGAGGGCTACACCTTC. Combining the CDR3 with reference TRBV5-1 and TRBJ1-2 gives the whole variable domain KAGVTQTPRYLIKTRGQQVTLSCSPISGHRSVSWYQQTPGQGLQFLFEYFSETQRNKGNFPGRFSGRQFSNSRSEMNVSTLELGDSALYLCASWGVEGYTFGSGTRLTVV.

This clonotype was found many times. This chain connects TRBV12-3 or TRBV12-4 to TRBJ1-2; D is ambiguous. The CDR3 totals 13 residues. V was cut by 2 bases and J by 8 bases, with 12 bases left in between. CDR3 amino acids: CASSLIRVGGYTF. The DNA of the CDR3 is TGTGCCAGCAGTTTAATCCGCGTGGGAGGCTACACCTTC.

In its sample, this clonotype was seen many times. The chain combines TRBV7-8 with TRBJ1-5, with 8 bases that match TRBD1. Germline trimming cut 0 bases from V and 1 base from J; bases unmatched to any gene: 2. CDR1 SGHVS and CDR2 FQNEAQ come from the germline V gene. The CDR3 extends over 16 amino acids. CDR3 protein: CASSLAYRGSNQPQHF. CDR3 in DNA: TGTGCCAGCAGCTTAGCCTACAGGGGGAGCAATCAGCCCCAGCATTTT.

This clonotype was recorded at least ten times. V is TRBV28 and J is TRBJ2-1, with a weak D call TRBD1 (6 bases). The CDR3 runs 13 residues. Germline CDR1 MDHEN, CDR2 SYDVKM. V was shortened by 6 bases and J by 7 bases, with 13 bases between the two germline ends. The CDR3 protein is CASRLTGLNEQFF. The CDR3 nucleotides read TGTGCCAGCAGACTGACAGGCCTGAATGAGCAGTTCTTC.

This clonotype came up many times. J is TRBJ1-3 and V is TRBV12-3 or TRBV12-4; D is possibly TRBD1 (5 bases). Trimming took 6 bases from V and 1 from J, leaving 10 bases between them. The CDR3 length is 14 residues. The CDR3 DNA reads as TGTGCCAGCAGGGACGGGACGTCTGGAAACACCATATATTTT. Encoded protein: CASRDGTSGNTIYF.

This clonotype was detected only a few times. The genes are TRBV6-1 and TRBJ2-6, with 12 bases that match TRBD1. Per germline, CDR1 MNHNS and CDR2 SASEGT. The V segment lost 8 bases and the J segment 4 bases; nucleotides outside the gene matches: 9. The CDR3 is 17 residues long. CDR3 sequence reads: CASPPGQGASGANVLTF. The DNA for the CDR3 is TGTGCCAGCCCTCCGGGACAGGGGGCGAGCGGGGCCAACGTCCTGACTTTC.

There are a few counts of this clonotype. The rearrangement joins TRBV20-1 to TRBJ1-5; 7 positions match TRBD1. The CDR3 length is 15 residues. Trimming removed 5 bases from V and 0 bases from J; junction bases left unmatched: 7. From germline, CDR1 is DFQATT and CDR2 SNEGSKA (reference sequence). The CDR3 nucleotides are TGCAGTGCTTCTGGGACAGAAAATAGCAATCAGCCCCAGCATTTT. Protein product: CSASGTENSNQPQHF.

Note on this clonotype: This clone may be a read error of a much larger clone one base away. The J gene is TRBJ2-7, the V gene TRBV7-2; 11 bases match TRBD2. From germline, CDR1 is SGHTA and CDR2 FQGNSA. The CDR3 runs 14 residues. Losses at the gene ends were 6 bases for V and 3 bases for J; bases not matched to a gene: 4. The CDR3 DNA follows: TGTGCCAGCAGACAAACTAGCGGGGGCTACGAGCAGTACTTC. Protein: CASRQTSGGYEQYF.

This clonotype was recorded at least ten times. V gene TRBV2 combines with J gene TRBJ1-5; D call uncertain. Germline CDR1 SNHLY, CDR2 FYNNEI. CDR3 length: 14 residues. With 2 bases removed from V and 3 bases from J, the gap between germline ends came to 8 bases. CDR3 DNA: TGTGCCAGCAGTGAATCGTTGGTCAATCAGCCCCAGCATTTT. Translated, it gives CASSESLVNQPQHF.

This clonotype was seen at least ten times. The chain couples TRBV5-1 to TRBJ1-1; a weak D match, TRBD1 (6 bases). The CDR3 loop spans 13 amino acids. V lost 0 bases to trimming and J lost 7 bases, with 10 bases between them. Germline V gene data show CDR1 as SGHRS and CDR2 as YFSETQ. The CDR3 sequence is CASSLDWGLEAFF. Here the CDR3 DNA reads TGCGCCAGCAGCTTGGACTGGGGGCTTGAAGCTTTCTTT.